One and the same sample provided the 20 T cell receptor beta chains below, sequenced in a study of cytomegalovirus exposure and HLA in healthy donors. Clones were sequenced by immunoSEQ multiplex PCR, and TCRdb holds only the in-frame ones, with some missing. The sample contains a few hundred thousand clones, approximately 88% of which appear only once. The sequenced material came from PBMCs. The origin of the receptors is a woman in her thirties in good health and CMV-seropositive.

V is TRBV30 and J is TRBJ2-6, with D possibly matching TRBD1 (6 bases). CDR1 and CDR2 (germline): GTSNPN, SVGIG (reference sequence). V shed 4 bases and J shed 4 bases, with 11 bases lying between them. The CDR3 covers 14 residues. CDR3 in amino acids: CAWTTGLGANVLTF. In DNA form, the CDR3 reads TGTGCCTGGACCACAGGGTTAGGGGCCAACGTCCTGACTTTC.

CDR3 DNA sequence: TGCGCCAGCAGCCAAACGTTCTACCGGACAGGGAACTCCTACGAGCAGTACTTC. This translates into CASSQTFYRTGNSYEQYF. The J gene is TRBJ2-7, the V gene TRBV4-1, with 8 bases matching TRBD1. The CDR3 spans 18 residues. Germline V gene lookup returns CDR1 MGHRA and CDR2 YSYEKL. After removal of 2 bases from V and 0 bases from J, the junction contained 12 bases not matched to a gene.

This clone was counted only a few times. The rearrangement links TRBV6-4 to TRBJ2-2; possibly TRBD2 for D (5 bases). This CDR3 is built from 15 residues. Trimming left V 6 bases short and J 6 bases short, with 17 bases between. CDR1 and CDR2 (germline): MRHNA, SNTAGT. DNA of the CDR3: TGTGCCAGCAGCAATACTAGTGATATGCCCGGGGAGCTGTTTTTT. Amino acids: CASSNTSDMPGELFF.

The chain links TRBV28 to TRBJ2-2, with 9 bases aligning to TRBD1. This CDR3 contains 15 residues. The V segment lost 3 bases and the J segment 6 bases; nucleotides outside the gene matches: 5. Germline CDR1 and CDR2: MDHEN and SYDVKM. CDR3 in amino acids: CASSFSGTGPGELFF. CDR3 DNA sequence: TGTGCCAGCAGTTTCTCCGGGACAGGGCCCGGGGAGCTGTTTTTT. The whole variable domain, remainder taken from reference TRBV28 and TRBJ2-2, is DVKVTQSSRYLVKRTGEKVFLECVQDMDHENMFWYRQDPGLGLRLIYFSYDVKMKEKGDIPEGYSVSREKKERFSLILESASTNQTSMYLCASSFSGTGPGELFFGEGSRLTVL.

J is TRBJ1-2 and V is TRBV2; 7 bases align to TRBD1. The CDR3 has 12 amino acids. Losses at the gene ends were 3 bases for V and 9 bases for J; bases not matched to a gene: 4. Germline V gene data show CDR1 as SNHLY and CDR2 as FYNNEI. CDR3 sequence: CASSEGQYRYTF. The CDR3 bases are TGTGCCAGCAGTGAGGGACAGTATCGCTACACCTTC.

V gene TRBV6-4 combines with J gene TRBJ2-1, with D perhaps matching TRBD2 (5 bases). V was pared by 3 bases and J by 8 bases, with 14 bases between. Germline values: CDR1 MRHNA, CDR2 SNTAGT. The CDR3 contains 14 residues. The CDR3 region has the DNA TGTGCCAGCAGTGAACGAAGGGAAGCGGATGAGCAGTTCTTC. It encodes CASSERREADEQFF.

V and J are TRBV28 and TRBJ1-2, with D unclear. The V gene lost 4 bases and the J gene lost 0 bases, with 15 bases spanning the gap. Germline lookup yields CDR1 MDHEN and CDR2 SYDVKM. The CDR3 is made up of 16 amino acids. CDR3 DNA sequence: TGTGCCAGCAGTTACCCTTACACCACTACTAACTATGGCTACACCTTC. Translated, it gives CASSYPYTTTNYGYTF.

This clone was counted a single time. The J gene is TRBJ2-7, the V gene TRBV7-9, with 8 bases identical to TRBD2. There are 13 residues in the CDR3. Germline loops: CDR1 SEHNR, CDR2 FQNEAQ (reference sequence). The V and J ends lost 5 bases and 6 bases, in that order; junction bases with no gene match: 6. CDR3 nucleotide sequence: TGTGCCAGCAGCCTGTCCGGGACTAGCGAGCAGTACTTC. Its protein is CASSLSGTSEQYF.

For the CDR3, the DNA is TGTGCCTGGGGGACAGGCAGTGATGGCTACACCTTC. This gives the protein CAWGTGSDGYTF. The gene calls are TRBV30 and TRBJ1-2; 8 nucleotides agree with TRBD1. Losses at the gene ends were 5 bases for V and 6 bases for J; bases not matched to a gene: 5. Germline CDR1 is GTSNPN and CDR2 is SVGIG (reference sequence). CDR3 length: 12 amino acids.

The gene calls are TRBV5-1 and TRBJ2-2; no definite D call. The germline gives CDR1 SGHRS, CDR2 YFSETQ. This CDR3 region has 17 residues. The V and J ends lost 1 base and 3 bases respectively, with 16 bases between them. CDR3 in DNA: TGCGCCAGCAGCTTGTATGCCATCGGACGGGACACCGGGGAGCTGTTTTTT. Amino acid sequence: CASSLYAIGRDTGELFF.

The CDR3 bases are TGTGCCAGCAGCTTAGTACGACAGGGCTACGAGCAGTACTTC. This gives the protein CASSLVRQGYEQYF. The chain combines TRBV7-2 with TRBJ2-7; 7 bases align to TRBD1. The CDR3 is 14 residues long. Germline CDR1 SGHTA, CDR2 FQGNSA. The V gene end was trimmed by 1 base and the J gene end by 3 bases; junction bases not matched to a gene: 3. Full variable domain (rest looked up from reference TRBV7-2 and TRBJ2-7): GAGVSQSPSNKVTEKGKDVELRCDPISGHTALYWYRQSLGQGLEFLIYFQGNSAPDKSGLPSDRFSAERTGGSVSTLTIQRTQQEDSAVYLCASSLVRQGYEQYFGPGTRLTVT.

The chain employs TRBV7-8 and TRBJ2-4, with 8 positions matching TRBD1. This CDR3 is built from 14 residues. The V gene end was trimmed by 5 bases and the J gene end by 9 bases; junction bases not matched to a gene: 9. The germline V gene has CDR1 SGHVS and CDR2 FQNEAQ. Here the CDR3 DNA reads TGTGCCAGCAGCCCGCTTGGACAGGGAAGCATTCAGTACTTC. This sequence encodes CASSPLGQGSIQYF.

This chain links TRBV25-1 with TRBJ2-1, with D hard to call. The V and J ends lost 4 bases and 5 bases respectively, with 15 bases between them. Germline V gene lookup returns CDR1 MGHDK and CDR2 SYGVNS. The CDR3 has 15 residues. Written as DNA, the CDR3 is TGTGCCAGCAGTGCCCTTCGAGAGCTGAACAATGAGCAGTTCTTC. This translates into CASSALRELNNEQFF.

This clone was seen a handful of times. This chain links TRBV5-5 with TRBJ1-1; no reliable D call. V lost 2 bases and J 2 bases, leaving 4 bases between the germline ends. Germline V gene lookup returns CDR1 SGHKS and CDR2 YYEKEE (reference sequence). The CDR3 is 12 residues long. The CDR3 nucleotides are TGTGCCAGCAGCTTTTTTAACACTGAAGCTTTCTTT. It specifies CASSFFNTEAFF.

The V call is TRBV7-9, the J call TRBJ2-7; the D is unclear. Germline V gene sequence: CDR1 SEHNR, CDR2 FQNEAQ (reference sequence). V was pared by 1 base and J by 2 bases, with 9 bases between. The CDR3 has 14 amino acids. CDR3 bases: TGTGCCAGCAGCTTAGGAGGTTTGGCCTACGAGCAGTACTTC. Amino acids: CASSLGGLAYEQYF.

The V and J genes are TRBV11-2 and TRBJ1-2, with TRBD1 identical over 7 bases. The CDR3 covers 12 residues. Germline loops: CDR1 SGHAT, CDR2 FQNNGV. Trimming removed 6 bases from V and 6 bases from J; junction bases left unmatched: 4. The CDR3 loop reads CASSSTGDGYTF. The DNA for the CDR3 is TGTGCCAGCAGTTCCACAGGGGATGGCTACACCTTC.

The chain uses TRBV6-1 and TRBJ2-2; perhaps TRBD2 as D (6 bases). The CDR3 length is 15 residues. Germline CDR1 MNHNS, CDR2 SASEGT. Trimming took 5 bases from V and 3 from J, leaving 13 bases between them. CDR3 DNA: TGTGCCAGCAGTTTGATGGGACTCCACACCGGGGAGCTGTTTTTT. This translates into CASSLMGLHTGELFF.

This chain joins TRBV19 and TRBJ1-1; 9 positions agree with TRBD1. Losses at the gene ends were 7 bases for V and 8 bases for J; bases not matched to a gene: 8. The germline V gene encodes CDR1 LNHDA and CDR2 SQIVND (reference sequence). The CDR3 contains 13 residues. The CDR3 region has the DNA TGTGCCAGTAATTTCGGACAGGGGACCGAAGCTTTCTTT. Its protein product is CASNFGQGTEAFF.

The genes are TRBV27 and TRBJ2-7; D remains ambiguous. The CDR3 totals 15 residues. V lost 0 bases and J lost 3, with 12 bases in between. Looked up from germline, CDR1 is MNHEY and CDR2 is SMNVEV (reference sequence). Here the CDR3 DNA reads TGTGCCAGCAGTTTATCGGTTGTACACCGCTACGAGCAGTACTTC. This translates into CASSLSVVHRYEQYF.

This clone occurred a few times. The CDR3 bases are TGCACCAGCAGCCAATCCTCTGGCTACACCTTC. Translated, it gives CTSSQSSGYTF. The genes are TRBV1 and TRBJ1-2. TRBV1 is reported as a pseudogene. The CDR3 length is 11 residues.